Listed below are T cell receptor beta chains from one sample, sequenced in a study of blood T cell repertoires in COVID-19. Sequencing was performed with immunoSEQ multiplex PCR; in TCRdb, only in-frame clones are kept and a portion is missing. Of some 100,000 clones listed, 85% to 90% are singletons. Material: peripheral blood. All receptors come from a human donor in a cohort sampled during active COVID-19. Each CDR3 is given with its conserved first and last residue. The D gene is left open where the match is weak.

v_gene: TRBV25-1; d_gene: NA; j_gene: TRBJ2-7; CDR3aa: CASSGHGPSHLQYF
v_gene: TRBV11-3; d_gene: NA; j_gene: TRBJ2-1; CDR3aa: CASSSLASYNEQFF
v_gene: TRBV13; d_gene: NA; j_gene: TRBJ1-3; CDR3aa: CASSLIADSSGNTIYF
v_gene: TRBV4-1; d_gene: TRBD1; j_gene: TRBJ2-7; CDR3aa: CASSQVGSGQGTRYEQYF
v_gene: TRBV5-1; d_gene: NA; j_gene: TRBJ1-2; CDR3aa: CASSLDGGGNYGYTF
v_gene: TRBV5-1; d_gene: TRBD1; j_gene: TRBJ2-7; CDR3aa: CASSRDRGYEQYF
v_gene: TRBV7-2; d_gene: NA; j_gene: TRBJ2-7; CDR3aa: CASSLTGTYEQYF
v_gene: TRBV4-3; d_gene: NA; j_gene: TRBJ2-1; CDR3aa: CASSQDNRKQFF
v_gene: TRBV28; d_gene: NA; j_gene: TRBJ2-2; CDR3aa: CASSLYSSTGELFF
v_gene: TRBV6-5; d_gene: NA; j_gene: TRBJ1-1; CDR3aa: CASSLAGGAEAFF
v_gene: TRBV28; d_gene: NA; j_gene: TRBJ2-1; CDR3aa: CASSLTSRLYNEQFF
v_gene: TRBV5-1; d_gene: TRBD1; j_gene: TRBJ2-3; CDR3aa: CASSLGTGGTDTQYF
v_gene: TRBV13; d_gene: NA; j_gene: TRBJ1-2; CDR3aa: CASSPPLQESYGYTF
v_gene: TRBV6-5; d_gene: TRBD2; j_gene: TRBJ2-5; CDR3aa: CASRGTSGAQATQYF
v_gene: TRBV16; d_gene: TRBD2; j_gene: TRBJ2-7; CDR3aa: CASSTGREGQPREQYF
v_gene: TRBV6-5; d_gene: NA; j_gene: TRBJ2-5; CDR3aa: CASSLLSSDETQYF
v_gene: TRBV19; d_gene: TRBD1; j_gene: TRBJ1-5; CDR3aa: CASSNATGGVKRSNQPQHF